The clone carrying this TCR beta chain was counted a single time. The antigen remains unidentified. In the PCR, 60 Vbeta and 13 Jbeta primers were used. Generated by immunoSEQ multiplex PCR, the TCRdb table keeps only in-frame clones and is missing some. Seen here are around 200,000 clones, around 80% observed once, and the top ten hold roughly 2%. These data come from a study of cytomegalovirus exposure and HLA in healthy donors. Study results and caveats: The study listed 164 cytomegalovirus-associated TCR beta chains.

The sequenced material came from PBMCs. This TCR was recovered from a young man in good health and CMV-seronegative.

The CDR3 sequence: CASSPGGPEAFF. The DNA for the CDR3 is TGTGCCAGCAGCCCAGGCGGGCCTGAAGCTTTCTTT. The chain recombines TRBV11-1 with TRBJ1-1; D is uncertain. V was cut by 5 bases and J by 6 bases, with 10 bases left in between. Germline V gene data show CDR1 as SGHAT and CDR2 as FQDESV (reference sequence). CDR3 length: 12 residues.